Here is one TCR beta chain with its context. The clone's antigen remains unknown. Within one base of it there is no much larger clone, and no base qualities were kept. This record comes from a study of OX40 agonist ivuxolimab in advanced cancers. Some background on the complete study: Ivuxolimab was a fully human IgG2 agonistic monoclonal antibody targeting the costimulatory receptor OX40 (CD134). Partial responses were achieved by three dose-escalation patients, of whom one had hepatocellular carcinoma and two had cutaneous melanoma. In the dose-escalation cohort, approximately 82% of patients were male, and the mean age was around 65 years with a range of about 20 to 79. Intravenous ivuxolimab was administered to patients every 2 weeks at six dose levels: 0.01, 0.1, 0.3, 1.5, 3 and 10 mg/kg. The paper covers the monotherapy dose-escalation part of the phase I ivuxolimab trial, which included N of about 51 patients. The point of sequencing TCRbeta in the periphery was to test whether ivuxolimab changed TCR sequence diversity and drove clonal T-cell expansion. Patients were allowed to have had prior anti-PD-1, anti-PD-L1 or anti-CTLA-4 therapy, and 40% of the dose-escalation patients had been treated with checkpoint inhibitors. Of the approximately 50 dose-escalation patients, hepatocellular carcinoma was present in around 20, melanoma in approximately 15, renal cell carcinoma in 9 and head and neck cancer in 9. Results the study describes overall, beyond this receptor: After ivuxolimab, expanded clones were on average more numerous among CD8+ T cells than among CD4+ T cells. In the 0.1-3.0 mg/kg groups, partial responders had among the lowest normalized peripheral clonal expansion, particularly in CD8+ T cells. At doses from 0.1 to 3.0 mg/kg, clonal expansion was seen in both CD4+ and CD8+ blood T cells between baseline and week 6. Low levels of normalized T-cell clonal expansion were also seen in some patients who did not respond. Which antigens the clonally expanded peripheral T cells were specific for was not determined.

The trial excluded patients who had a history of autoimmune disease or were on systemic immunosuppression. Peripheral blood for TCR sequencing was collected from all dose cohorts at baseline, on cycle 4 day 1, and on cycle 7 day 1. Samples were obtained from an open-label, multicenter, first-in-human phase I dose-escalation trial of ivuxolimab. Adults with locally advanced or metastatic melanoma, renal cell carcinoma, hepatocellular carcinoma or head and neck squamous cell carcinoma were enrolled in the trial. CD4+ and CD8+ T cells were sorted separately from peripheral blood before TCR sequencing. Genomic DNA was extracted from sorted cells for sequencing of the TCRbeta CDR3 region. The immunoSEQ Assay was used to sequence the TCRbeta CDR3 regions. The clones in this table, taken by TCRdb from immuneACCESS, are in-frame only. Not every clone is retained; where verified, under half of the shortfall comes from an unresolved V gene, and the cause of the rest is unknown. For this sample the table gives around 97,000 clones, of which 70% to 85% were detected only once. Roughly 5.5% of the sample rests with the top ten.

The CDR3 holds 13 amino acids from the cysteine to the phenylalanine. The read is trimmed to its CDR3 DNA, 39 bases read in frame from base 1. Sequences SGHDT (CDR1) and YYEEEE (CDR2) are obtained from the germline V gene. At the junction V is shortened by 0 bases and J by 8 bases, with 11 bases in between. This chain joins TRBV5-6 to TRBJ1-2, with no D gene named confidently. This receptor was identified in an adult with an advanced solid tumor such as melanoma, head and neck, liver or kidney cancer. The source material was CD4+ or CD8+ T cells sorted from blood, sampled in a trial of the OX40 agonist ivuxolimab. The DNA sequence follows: TGTGCCAGCAGCTTGGGAGGGATGGAGGGCTACACCTTC. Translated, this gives CASSLGGMEGYTF.